This T cell receptor beta chain was captured in a study of T cell repertoires in cytomegalovirus infection. The wider study: Indicated by public TCR beta signatures were CMV infection and matching HLA type.

Worth noting for this clonotype: Its antigen is currently unknown.

TCRdb re-called the reads through MiXCR, storing one row per CDR3 protein. The repertoire holds some 220,000 distinct CDR3 sequences, with 35% to 40% as singletons. The CDR3 consists of 15 residues. Germline CDR1 reads DFQATT; CDR2 reads SNEGSKA (reference sequence). Trimming stripped 0 bases from V and 2 bases from J, with 13 bases between. Source: CD8+ T cells from cultured PBMCs, taken from culture after CMV antigen stimulation. The TCR was taken from a human donor in good health (CMV status not recorded). Some clones in this sample may be carry-over from other donors' samples. The V gene is TRBV20-1, the J gene TRBJ2-5; no reliable D call. This chain's CDR3 is CSARETYLPQETQYF. The CDR3 DNA follows: TGCAGTGCTAGAGAGACATATCTTCCTCAAGAGACCCAGTACTTC.